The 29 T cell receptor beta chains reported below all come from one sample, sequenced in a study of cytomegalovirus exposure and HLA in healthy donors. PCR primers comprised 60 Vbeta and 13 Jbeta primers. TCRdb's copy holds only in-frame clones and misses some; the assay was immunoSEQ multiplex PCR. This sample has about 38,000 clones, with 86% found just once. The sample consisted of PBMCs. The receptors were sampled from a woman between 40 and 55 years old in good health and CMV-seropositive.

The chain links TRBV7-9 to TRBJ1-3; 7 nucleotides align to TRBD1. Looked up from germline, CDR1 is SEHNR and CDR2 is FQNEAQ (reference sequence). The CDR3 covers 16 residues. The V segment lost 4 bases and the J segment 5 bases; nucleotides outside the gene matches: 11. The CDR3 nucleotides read TGTGCCAGCAGCTCCACCCGAGACAGGGAGAGAAACACCATATATTTT. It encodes CASSSTRDRERNTIYF.

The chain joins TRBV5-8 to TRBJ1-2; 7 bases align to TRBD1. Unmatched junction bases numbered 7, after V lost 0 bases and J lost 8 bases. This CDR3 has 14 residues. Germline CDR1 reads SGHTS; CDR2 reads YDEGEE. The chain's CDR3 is CASSLAHRGRGYTF. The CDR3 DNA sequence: TGTGCCAGCAGCTTGGCTCACAGGGGAAGGGGCTACACCTTC.

CDR3: CASSLELAGGSYNEQFF. The DNA of the CDR3 is TGTGCCAGCAGCTTAGAACTAGCGGGGGGCTCCTACAATGAGCAGTTCTTC. The chain combines TRBV7-9 with TRBJ2-1; 12 nucleotides align to TRBD2. CDR1 is SEHNR, CDR2 FQNEAQ, per germline (reference sequence). The V and J ends lost 1 base and 0 bases, in that order; junction bases with no gene match: 1. CDR3 length: 17 residues.

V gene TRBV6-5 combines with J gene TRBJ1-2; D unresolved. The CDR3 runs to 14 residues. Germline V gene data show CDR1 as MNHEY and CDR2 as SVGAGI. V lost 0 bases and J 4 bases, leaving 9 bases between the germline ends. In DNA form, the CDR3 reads TGTGCCAGCAGTTACTCCAAGCATATCTATGGCTACACCTTC. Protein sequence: CASSYSKHIYGYTF.

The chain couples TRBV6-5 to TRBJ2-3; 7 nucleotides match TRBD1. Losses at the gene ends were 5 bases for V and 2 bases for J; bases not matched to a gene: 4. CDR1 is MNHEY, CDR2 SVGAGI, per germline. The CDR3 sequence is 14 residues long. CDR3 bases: TGTGCCAGCAGTCGGGGACAGATCACAGATACGCAGTATTTT. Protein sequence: CASSRGQITDTQYF.

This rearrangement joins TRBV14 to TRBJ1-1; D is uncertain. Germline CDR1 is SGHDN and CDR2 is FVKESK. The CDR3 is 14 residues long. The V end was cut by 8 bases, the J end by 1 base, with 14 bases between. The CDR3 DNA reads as TGTGCCAGCTCTCCCCGAGGTCAGAACACTGAAGCTTTCTTT. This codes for CASSPRGQNTEAFF.

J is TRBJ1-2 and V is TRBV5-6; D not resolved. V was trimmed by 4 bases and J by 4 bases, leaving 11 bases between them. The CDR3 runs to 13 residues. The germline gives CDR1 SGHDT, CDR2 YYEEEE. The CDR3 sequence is CASSLGVSYGYTF. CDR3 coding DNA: TGTGCCAGCAGCCTGGGTGTCTCCTATGGCTACACCTTC.

CDR3 DNA sequence: TGTGCCACCTTTCCCTCTGGGGCCAACGTCCTGACTTTC. This encodes CATFPSGANVLTF. This sequence joins TRBV6-5 and TRBJ2-6; D gene ambiguous. V was pared by 10 bases and J by 0 bases, with 7 bases between. The CDR3 has 13 amino acids. From germline, CDR1 is MNHEY and CDR2 SVGAGI.

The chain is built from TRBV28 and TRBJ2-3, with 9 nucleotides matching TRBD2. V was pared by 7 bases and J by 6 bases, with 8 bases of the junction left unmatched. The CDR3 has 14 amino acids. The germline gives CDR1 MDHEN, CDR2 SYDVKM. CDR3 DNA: TGTGCCAGCAAGGGCGGGGGGGCCAGGGATACGCAGTATTTT. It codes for CASKGGGARDTQYF.

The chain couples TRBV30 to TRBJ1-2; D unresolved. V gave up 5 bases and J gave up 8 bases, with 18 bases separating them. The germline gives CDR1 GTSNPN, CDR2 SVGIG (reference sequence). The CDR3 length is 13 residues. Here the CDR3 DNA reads TGTGCCTGGTCCGAGCTCCCAGGCGAGGGCTACACCTTC. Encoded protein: CAWSELPGEGYTF. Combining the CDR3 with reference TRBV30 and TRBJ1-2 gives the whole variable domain SQTIHQWPATLVQPVGSPLSLECTVEGTSNPNLYWYRQAAGRGLQLLFYSVGIGQISSEVPQNLSASRPQDRQFILSSKKLLLSDSGFYLCAWSELPGEGYTFGSGTRLTVV.

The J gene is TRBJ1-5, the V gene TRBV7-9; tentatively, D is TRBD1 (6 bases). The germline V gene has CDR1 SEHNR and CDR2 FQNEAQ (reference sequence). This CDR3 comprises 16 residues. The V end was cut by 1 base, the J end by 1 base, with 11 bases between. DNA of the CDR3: TGTGCCAGCAGCTTAGGGGGGGGCGCAAGCAATCAGCCCCAGCATTTT. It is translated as CASSLGGGASNQPQHF.

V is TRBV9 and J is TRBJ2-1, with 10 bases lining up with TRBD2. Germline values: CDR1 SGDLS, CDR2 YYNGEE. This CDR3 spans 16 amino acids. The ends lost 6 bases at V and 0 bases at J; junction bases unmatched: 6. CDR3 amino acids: CASTVAGGSSYNEQFF. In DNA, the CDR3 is TGTGCCAGCACTGTAGCGGGGGGAAGCTCCTACAATGAGCAGTTCTTC.

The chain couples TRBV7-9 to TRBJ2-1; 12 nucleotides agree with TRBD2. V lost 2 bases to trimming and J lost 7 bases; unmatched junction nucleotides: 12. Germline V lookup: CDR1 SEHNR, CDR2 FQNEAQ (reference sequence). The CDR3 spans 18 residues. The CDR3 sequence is CASSLPPRLAGAINEQFF. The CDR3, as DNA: TGTGCCAGCAGCTTACCTCCGAGACTAGCGGGGGCGATTAATGAGCAGTTCTTC. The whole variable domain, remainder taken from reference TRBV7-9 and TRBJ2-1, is DTGVSQNPRHKITKRGQNVTFRCDPISEHNRLYWYRQTLGQGPEFLTYFQNEAQLEKSRLLSDRFSAERPKGSFSTLEIQRTEQGDSAMYLCASSLPPRLAGAINEQFFGPGTRLTVL.

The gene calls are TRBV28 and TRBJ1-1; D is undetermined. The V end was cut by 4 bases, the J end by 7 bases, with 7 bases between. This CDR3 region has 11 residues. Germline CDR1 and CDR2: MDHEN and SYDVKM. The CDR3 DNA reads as TGTGCCAGCAGTTACCTTAGTGAAGCTTTCTTT. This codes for CASSYLSEAFF.

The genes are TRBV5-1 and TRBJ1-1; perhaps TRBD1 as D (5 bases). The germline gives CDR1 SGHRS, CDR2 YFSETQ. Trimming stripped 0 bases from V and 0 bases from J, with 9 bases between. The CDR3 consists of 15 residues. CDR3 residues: CASSLGGVMNTEAFF. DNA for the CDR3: TGCGCCAGCAGCTTGGGGGGGGTGATGAACACTGAAGCTTTCTTT.

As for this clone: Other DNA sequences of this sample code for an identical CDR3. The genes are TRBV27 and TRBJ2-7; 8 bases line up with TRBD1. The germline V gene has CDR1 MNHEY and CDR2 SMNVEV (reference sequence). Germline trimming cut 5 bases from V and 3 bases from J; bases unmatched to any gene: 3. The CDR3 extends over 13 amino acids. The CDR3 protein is CASSLTGGYEQYF. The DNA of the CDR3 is TGTGCCAGCAGTCTTACAGGGGGCTACGAGCAGTACTTC.

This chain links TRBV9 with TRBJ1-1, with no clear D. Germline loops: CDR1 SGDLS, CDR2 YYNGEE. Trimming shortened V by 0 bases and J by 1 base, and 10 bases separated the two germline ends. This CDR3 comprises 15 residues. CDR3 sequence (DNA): TGTGCCAGCAGCGTAGCTCTCGTTCGGAACACTGAAGCTTTCTTT. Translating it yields CASSVALVRNTEAFF.

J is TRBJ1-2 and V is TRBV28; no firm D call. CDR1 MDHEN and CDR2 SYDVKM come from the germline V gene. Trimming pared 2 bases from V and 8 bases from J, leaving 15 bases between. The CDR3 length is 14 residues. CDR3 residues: CASSLRTDTRGYTF. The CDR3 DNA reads TGTGCCAGCAGTTTAAGGACTGACACTAGGGGCTACACCTTC.

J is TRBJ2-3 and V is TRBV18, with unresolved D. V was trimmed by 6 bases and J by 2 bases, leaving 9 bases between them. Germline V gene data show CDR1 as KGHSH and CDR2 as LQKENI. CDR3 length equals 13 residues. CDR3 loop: CASSPEITDTQYF. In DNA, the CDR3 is TGTGCCAGCTCTCCGGAGATCACAGATACGCAGTATTTT.

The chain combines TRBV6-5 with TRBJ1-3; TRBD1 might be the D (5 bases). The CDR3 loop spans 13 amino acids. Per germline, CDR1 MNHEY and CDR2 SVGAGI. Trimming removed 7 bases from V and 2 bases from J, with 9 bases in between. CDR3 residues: CASTWGTGNTIYF. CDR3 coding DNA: TGTGCCAGCACCTGGGGCACTGGAAACACCATATATTTT.

For the CDR3, the DNA is TGTGCCAGCTCTCCTAACCCAGGACAACAAGAGACCCAGTACTTC. Protein product: CASSPNPGQQETQYF. The V gene is TRBV18, the J gene TRBJ2-5; possibly TRBD1 for D (5 bases). CDR3 length equals 15 residues. In germline, CDR1 is KGHSH, CDR2 LQKENI. Trimming cost V 6 bases and J 2 bases, with 16 bases left between them.

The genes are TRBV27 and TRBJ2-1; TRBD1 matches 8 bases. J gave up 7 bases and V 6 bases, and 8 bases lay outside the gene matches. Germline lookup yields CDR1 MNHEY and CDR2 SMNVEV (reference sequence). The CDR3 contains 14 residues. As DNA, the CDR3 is TGTGCCAGCAGCTCGACAGGGGCTTGGAATGAGCAGTTCTTC. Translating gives CASSSTGAWNEQFF.

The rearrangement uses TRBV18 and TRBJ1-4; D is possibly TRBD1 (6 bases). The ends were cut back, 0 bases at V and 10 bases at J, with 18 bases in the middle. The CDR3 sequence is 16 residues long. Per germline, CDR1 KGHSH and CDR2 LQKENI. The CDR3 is CASSPPNAGAEGKLFF. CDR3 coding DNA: TGTGCCAGCTCACCACCGAACGCGGGGGCTGAGGGAAAACTGTTTTTT.

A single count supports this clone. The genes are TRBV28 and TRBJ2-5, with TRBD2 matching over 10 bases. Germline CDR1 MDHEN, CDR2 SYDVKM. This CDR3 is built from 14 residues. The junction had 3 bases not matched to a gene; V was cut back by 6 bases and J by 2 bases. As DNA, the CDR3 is TGTGCCAGCAGGTCAGCGGGGGGGCAAGAGACCCAGTACTTC. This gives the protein CASRSAGGQETQYF.

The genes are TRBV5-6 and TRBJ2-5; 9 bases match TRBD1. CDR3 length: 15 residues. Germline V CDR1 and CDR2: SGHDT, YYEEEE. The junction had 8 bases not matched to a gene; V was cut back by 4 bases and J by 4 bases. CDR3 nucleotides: TGTGCCAGCAGCGGCGGGACAGGGTACGGAGAGACCCAGTACTTC. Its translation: CASSGGTGYGETQYF.

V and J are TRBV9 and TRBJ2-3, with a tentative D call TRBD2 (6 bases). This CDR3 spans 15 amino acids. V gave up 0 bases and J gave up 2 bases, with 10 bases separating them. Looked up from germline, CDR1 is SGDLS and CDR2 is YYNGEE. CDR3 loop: CASSVGGGTTDTQYF. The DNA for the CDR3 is TGTGCCAGCAGCGTAGGTGGGGGGACCACAGATACGCAGTATTTT.

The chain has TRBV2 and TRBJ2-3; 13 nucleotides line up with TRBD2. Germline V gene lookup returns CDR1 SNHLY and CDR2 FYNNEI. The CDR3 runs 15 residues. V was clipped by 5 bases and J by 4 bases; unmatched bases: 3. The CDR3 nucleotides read TGTGCCAGCAGTATGACTAGCGGGGGGCCAGATACGCAGTATTTT. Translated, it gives CASSMTSGGPDTQYF.

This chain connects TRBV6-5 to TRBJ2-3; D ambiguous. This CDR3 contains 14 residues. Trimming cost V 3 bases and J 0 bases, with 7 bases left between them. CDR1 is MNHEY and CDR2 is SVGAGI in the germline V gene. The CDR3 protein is CASSYSYSTDTQYF. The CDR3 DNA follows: TGTGCCAGCAGTTATTCCTACAGCACAGATACGCAGTATTTT.

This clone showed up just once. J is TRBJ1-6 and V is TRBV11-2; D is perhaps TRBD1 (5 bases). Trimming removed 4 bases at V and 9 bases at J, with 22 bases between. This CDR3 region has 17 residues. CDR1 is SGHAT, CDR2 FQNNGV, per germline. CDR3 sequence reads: CASSYGGWRTRSSPLHF. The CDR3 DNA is TGTGCCAGCAGCTATGGGGGGTGGAGGACGCGCTCTTCACCCCTCCACTTT. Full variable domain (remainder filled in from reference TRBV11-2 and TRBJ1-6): EAGVAQSPRYKIIEKRQSVAFWCNPISGHATLYWYQQILGQGPKLLIQFQNNGVVDDSQLPKDRFSAERLKGVDSTLKIQPAKLEDSAVYLCASSYGGWRTRSSPLHFGNGTRLTVT.